These 16 T cell receptor beta chains were all obtained from the same sample, sequenced in a study of molecular identifiers for immune sequencing clone quantification. TCRdb ran MiXCR on the PCR reads and lists one entry per CDR3 protein. The sample lists some 88,000 distinct CDR3 sequences, 21% occurring once. The sample comprised naive CD8+ T cells from blood, with Jurkat cell RNA spiked in. Subset noted: FACS-sorted CD8+CD4-CCR7+CD45RA+ naive T cells. The origin of the receptors is a human donor in good health. Some libraries in this study had Jurkat cell RNA spiked in.

The table lists this clonotype with many counts. J is TRBJ1-1 and V is TRBV11-2; the D is unclear. Germline V gene data show CDR1 as SGHAT and CDR2 as FQNNGV. The CDR3 loop spans 11 amino acids. Trimming took off 5 bases at V and 6 bases at J, with 7 bases between the two ends. The CDR3 DNA reads TGTGCCAGCAGCCGGTGGGCTGAAGCTTTCTTT. Translating gives CASSRWAEAFF.

The chain links TRBV30 to TRBJ2-7; D remains unclear. The germline gives CDR1 GTSNPN, CDR2 SVGIG (reference sequence). The V end lost 2 bases, the J end lost 7 bases, and 18 bases lay between the germline ends. This CDR3 contains 14 residues. In DNA, the CDR3 is TGTGCCTGGAGTACGGCACTCGGTCAGCGAGAGCAGTACTTC. This translates into CAWSTALGQREQYF. The whole variable domain, filled in from reference TRBV30 and TRBJ2-7, reads SQTIHQWPATLVQPVGSPLSLECTVEGTSNPNLYWYRQAAGRGLQLLFYSVGIGQISSEVPQNLSASRPQDRQFILSSKKLLLSDSGFYLCAWSTALGQREQYFGPGTRLTVT.

A remark on this clonotype: Given a much more abundant clone one base away, this may be a read error. The CDR3 DNA reads TGTGCCAGCAGCCCCCGAGGGACCATCACAGGTACGCAGTATTTT. It yields the protein CASSPRGTITGTQYF. This rearrangement joins TRBV4-2 to TRBJ2-3; the D gene could be TRBD1 or TRBD2 (5 bases each). Germline assignment: CDR1 LGHNA and CDR2 YNFKEQ. This CDR3 has 15 residues.

In its sample, this clonotype was seen once. This sequence may be a read error, since a much larger clone differs from it by one base. The chain recombines TRBV29-1 with TRBJ2-7, with 7 bases that match TRBD2. Per the germline V gene, CDR1 is SQVTM and CDR2 is ANQGSEA. The CDR3 loop spans 13 amino acids. V was clipped by 4 bases and J by 6 bases; unmatched bases: 9. CDR3 coding DNA: TGCAGCGTTGGAGATCCGGCGGGGGTCGAGCAGTACTTC. This codes for CSVGDPAGVEQYF.

This clonotype was picked up many times. The chain couples TRBV4-3 to TRBJ2-5; D is perhaps TRBD1 (6 bases). This CDR3 has 15 amino acids. The germline V gene encodes CDR1 LGHNA and CDR2 YSLEER. The V end was cut by 1 base, the J end by 4 bases, with 13 bases between. CDR3 nucleotides: TGCGCCAGCAGCCAAGTGTCAGGGGCTGGAGAGACCCAGTACTTC. This sequence encodes CASSQVSGAGETQYF.

This clonotype was counted at least ten times. This chain connects TRBV7-2 to TRBJ2-3; no clear D gene. Per germline, CDR1 SGHTA and CDR2 FQGNSA. V was pared by 5 bases and J by 5 bases, with 17 bases between. The CDR3 loop spans 15 amino acids. The CDR3 region is CASSLTVFGGDTQYF. The CDR3 bases are TGTGCCAGCAGCCTAACCGTTTTCGGTGGAGATACGCAGTATTTT.

The genes are TRBV9 and TRBJ2-3; the match to TRBD2 covers 16 bases. Per the germline V gene, CDR1 is SGDLS and CDR2 is YYNGEE. Germline trimming cut 5 bases from V and 4 bases from J; bases unmatched to any gene: 4. This CDR3 comprises 16 residues. The CDR3 region has the DNA TGTGCCAGCAGTGGGGGACTAGCGGGAGGGCCAGATACGCAGTATTTT. It yields the protein CASSGGLAGGPDTQYF.

This clonotype was seen ten or more times. V gene TRBV4-2 combines with J gene TRBJ2-7; 7 nucleotides agree with TRBD2. The CDR3 runs 14 residues. Looked up from germline, CDR1 is LGHNA and CDR2 is YNFKEQ. The trim removed 4 bases at V and 3 bases at J, leaving 6 bases unmatched. The CDR3 nucleotides read TGTGCCAGCAGCCCGGCGAGGGACTACTACGAGCAGTACTTC. This sequence encodes CASSPARDYYEQYF.

This clonotype was seen ten or more times. The chain recombines TRBV9 with TRBJ2-3; 7 bases are a match to TRBD2. Germline V gene sequence: CDR1 SGDLS, CDR2 YYNGEE. The CDR3 sequence is 17 residues long. V was clipped by 4 bases and J by 1 base; unmatched bases: 12. The chain's CDR3 is CASSPSAASGRTDTQYF. CDR3 nucleotides: TGTGCCAGCAGCCCGAGTGCGGCTAGCGGACGCACAGATACGCAGTATTTT.

The sample holds a few counts of this clonotype. The chain links TRBV5-8 to TRBJ2-2; 10 bases fit TRBD1. V was pared by 9 bases and J by 6 bases, with 14 bases of the junction left unmatched. This CDR3 contains 16 residues. CDR1 is SGHTS, CDR2 YDEGEE, per germline. DNA for the CDR3: TGTGCCATCATATCCGACAGGGGGCGATTCGCCGGGGAGCTGTTTTTT. This translates into CAIISDRGRFAGELFF.

The chain employs TRBV11-3 and TRBJ2-1; 10 nucleotides line up with TRBD2. The CDR3 is made up of 15 amino acids. With 5 bases clipped from V and 6 bases from J, the junction kept 7 bases outside the gene matches. Germline V gene sequence: CDR1 SGHNT, CDR2 YENEEA. The CDR3 nucleotides are TGTGCCAGCAGCCCCAGGACTAGCGGCATCAATGAGCAGTTCTTC. Amino acid sequence: CASSPRTSGINEQFF.

This clonotype turned up a few times. The gene calls are TRBV10-3 and TRBJ2-1; TRBD2 is a possible D gene (6 bases). Trimming removed 3 bases from V and 4 bases from J, with 16 bases in between. CDR1 and CDR2 from the germline V gene are ENHRY and SYGVKD. This CDR3 region has 16 residues. The CDR3 nucleotides read TGTGCCATCAGTGATGGTTGGCGGGACTTATACAATGAGCAGTTCTTC. Translated: CAISDGWRDLYNEQFF.

This clonotype was seen a few times. The genes are TRBV6-5 and TRBJ2-1; no reliable D call. CDR3 size: 15 residues. V lost 5 bases to trimming and J lost 2 bases, with 13 bases between them. Germline V gene lookup returns CDR1 MNHEY and CDR2 SVGAGI. The CDR3 DNA reads TGTGCCAGCAGTACTCACATGTCGCCCTACAATGAGCAGTTCTTC. Its translation: CASSTHMSPYNEQFF.

In this sample, this clonotype turned up many times. V gene TRBV5-4 combines with J gene TRBJ2-7, with 8 bases fitting TRBD1. The trim removed 0 bases at V and 5 bases at J, leaving 7 bases unmatched. The CDR3 is made up of 15 amino acids. In germline, CDR1 is SGHNT, CDR2 YYREEE (reference sequence). The CDR3 protein is CASSLEGQAVHEQYF. The DNA for the CDR3 is TGTGCCAGCAGCTTGGAGGGACAGGCTGTTCACGAGCAGTACTTC. The variable domain in full, with the rest retrieved from reference TRBV5-4 and TRBJ2-7, is ETGVTQSPTHLIKTRGQQVTLRCSSQSGHNTVSWYQQALGQGPQFIFQYYREEENGRGNFPPRFSGLQFPNYSSELNVNALELDDSALYLCASSLEGQAVHEQYFGPGTRLTVT.

This clonotype was observed at least ten times. This sequence joins TRBV4-3 and TRBJ2-3; perhaps TRBD1 as D (6 bases). CDR1 is LGHNA and CDR2 is YSLEER in the germline V gene. V was trimmed by 3 bases and J by 4 bases, leaving 17 bases between them. The CDR3 runs to 16 residues. The CDR3 reads CASSQNTGITADTQYF. CDR3 in DNA: TGCGCCAGCAGCCAGAACACAGGGATAACGGCAGATACGCAGTATTTT.

This clonotype has ten or more counts. This chain links TRBV9 with TRBJ2-2; 8 bases match TRBD2. CDR1 is SGDLS, CDR2 YYNGEE, per germline. CDR3 size: 19 residues. Unmatched junction bases numbered 12, after V lost 0 bases and J lost 2 bases. The CDR3 DNA reads TGTGCCAGCAGCGTAGCTCCAGAGACGGTAGCGGGAAACACCGGGGAGCTGTTTTTT. Its translation is CASSVAPETVAGNTGELFF.